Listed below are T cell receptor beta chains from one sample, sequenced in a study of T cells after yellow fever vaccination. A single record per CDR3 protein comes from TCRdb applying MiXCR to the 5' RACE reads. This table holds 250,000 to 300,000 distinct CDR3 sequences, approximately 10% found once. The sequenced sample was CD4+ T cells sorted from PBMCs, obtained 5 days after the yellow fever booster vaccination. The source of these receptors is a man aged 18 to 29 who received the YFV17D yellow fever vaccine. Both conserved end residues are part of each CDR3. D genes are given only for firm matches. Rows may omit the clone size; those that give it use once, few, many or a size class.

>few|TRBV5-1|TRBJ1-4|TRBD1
CASSETGTAEKLFF
TGCGCCAGCAGCGAAACCGGGACAGCGGAAAAACTGTTTTTT
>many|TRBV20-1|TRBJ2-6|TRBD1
CSASINSRGQNNVLTF
TGCAGTGCTAGTATTAATTCAAGGGGACAGAACAACGTCCTGACTTTC
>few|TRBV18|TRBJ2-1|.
CASSPSRNNEQFF
TGTGCCAGCTCACCATCCAGAAACAATGAGCAGTTCTTC
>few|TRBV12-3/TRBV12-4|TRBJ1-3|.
CASIPSGDTIYF
TGTGCCAGCATCCCTTCGGGGGACACCATATATTTT
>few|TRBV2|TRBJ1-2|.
CASSPRFQGHGYTF
TGTGCCAGCAGTCCCAGGTTCCAGGGACATGGCTACACCTTC
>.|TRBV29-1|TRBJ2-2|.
CSARNTGELFF
TGCAGCGCCAGGAACACCGGGGAGCTGTTTTTT
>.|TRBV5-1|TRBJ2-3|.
CASSLAVFTDTQYF
TGCGCCAGCAGCTTGGCGGTATTCACAGATACGCAGTATTTT
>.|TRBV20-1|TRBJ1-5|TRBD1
CSGAGGGSNQPQHF
TGCAGTGGCGCAGGGGGCGGGAGCAATCAGCCCCAGCATTTT
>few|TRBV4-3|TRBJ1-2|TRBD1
CASSQELQGIYGYTF
TGCGCCAGCAGCCAGGAATTACAGGGGATTTATGGCTACACCTTC
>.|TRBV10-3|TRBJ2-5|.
CAISESWTEETQYF
TGTGCCATCAGTGAGTCATGGACAGAAGAGACCCAGTACTTC
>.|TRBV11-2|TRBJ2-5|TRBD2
CASSTRLAGGAETQYF
TGTGCCAGCAGCACACGACTAGCGGGGGGGGCAGAGACCCAGTACTTC
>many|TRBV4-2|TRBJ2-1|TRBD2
CASSQQAGGTYNEQFF
TGTGCCAGCAGCCAACAAGCGGGGGGGACATACAATGAGCAGTTCTTC
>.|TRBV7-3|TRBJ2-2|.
CASSPPGVGELFF
TGTGCCAGCAGCCCACCCGGGGTGGGGGAGCTGTTTTTT
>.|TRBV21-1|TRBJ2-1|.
CASSMASGLSSYNEQFF
TGTGCCAGCAGCATGGCCTCAGGTCTCAGCTCCTACAATGAGCAGTTCTTC
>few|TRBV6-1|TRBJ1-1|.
CASSEARRGGTEAFF
TGTGCCAGCAGTGAAGCACGCCGAGGGGGCACTGAAGCTTTCTTT
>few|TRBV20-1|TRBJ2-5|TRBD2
CSAQLAGGPQTQYF
TGCAGTGCTCAACTAGCGGGGGGGCCCCAGACCCAGTACTTC
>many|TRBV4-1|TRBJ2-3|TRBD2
CASSGSGGRTDTQYF
TGCGCCAGCAGCGGGAGCGGGGGGCGCACAGATACGCAGTATTTT
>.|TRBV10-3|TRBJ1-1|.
CAITGEVRATEAFF
TGTGCCATCACCGGGGAGGTCAGGGCTACTGAAGCTTTCTTT
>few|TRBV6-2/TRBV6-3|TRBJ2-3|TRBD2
CASRISGVPTDTQYF
TGTGCCAGCAGGATTAGCGGGGTACCCACAGATACGCAGTATTTT
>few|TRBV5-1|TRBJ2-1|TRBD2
CASSRRGAYNEQFF
TGCGCCAGCAGTCGGCGGGGGGCCTACAATGAGCAGTTCTTC
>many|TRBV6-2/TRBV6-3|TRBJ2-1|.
CASRVLVIDEQFF
TGTGCCAGCAGGGTACTAGTCATCGATGAGCAGTTCTTC
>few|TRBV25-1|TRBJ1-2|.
CASSGYGGDYGYTF
TGTGCCAGCAGTGGTTATGGGGGCGACTATGGCTACACCTTC
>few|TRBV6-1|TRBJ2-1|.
CASSGQFTNNEQFF
TGTGCCAGCAGTGGCCAGTTTACGAACAATGAGCAGTTCTTC
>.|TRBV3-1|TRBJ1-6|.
CASSNTGSPNSPLHF
TGTGCCAGCAGCAATACAGGGTCGCCAAATTCACCCCTCCACTTT
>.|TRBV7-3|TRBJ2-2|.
CASSSGMATGELFF
TGTGCCAGCAGTTCAGGGATGGCCACCGGGGAGCTGTTTTTT
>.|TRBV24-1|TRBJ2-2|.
CATSGRGELFF
TGTGCCACCAGCGGTCGCGGGGAGCTGTTTTTT
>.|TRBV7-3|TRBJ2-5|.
CASQSTGQTGETQYF
TGTGCCAGCCAGAGCACCGGGCAGACGGGAGAGACCCAGTACTTC
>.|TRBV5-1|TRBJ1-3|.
CASQTVPAGNTIYF
TGCGCCAGCCAGACAGTTCCTGCTGGAAACACCATATATTTT
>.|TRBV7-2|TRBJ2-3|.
CASSSGAGRVDTQYF
TGTGCCAGCAGCTCGGGGGCGGGGCGCGTCGATACGCAGTATTTT
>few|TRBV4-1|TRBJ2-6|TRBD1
CASSPTGESGANVLTF
TGCGCCAGCAGCCCGACAGGGGAGTCTGGGGCCAACGTCCTGACTTTC
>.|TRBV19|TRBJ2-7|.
CASKARGTGYEQYF
TGTGCCAGTAAGGCCAGGGGGACTGGATACGAGCAGTACTTC
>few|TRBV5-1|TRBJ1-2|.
CASSLEGQGGYTF
TGCGCCAGCAGCTTGGAAGGGCAGGGCGGCTACACCTTC
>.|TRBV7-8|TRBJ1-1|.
CASSLALPGWTEAFF
TGTGCCAGCAGCTTAGCGCTACCGGGCTGGACTGAAGCTTTCTTT
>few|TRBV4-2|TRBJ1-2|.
CASSSRGGSDYGYTF
TGTGCCAGCAGCTCCCGGGGGGGGAGCGACTATGGCTACACCTTC
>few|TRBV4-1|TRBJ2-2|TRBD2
CASSQPTSGGLSRFF
TGCGCCAGCAGCCAACCTACTAGCGGGGGCCTTAGTAGGTTTTTT
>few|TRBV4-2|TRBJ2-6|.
CASSQDVSGSGANVLTF
TGTGCCAGCAGCCAAGATGTCTCAGGATCTGGGGCCAACGTCCTGACTTTC
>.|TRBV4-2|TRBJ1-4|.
CASSQYRDREKLFF
TGTGCCAGCAGCCAATACAGGGATCGGGAAAAACTGTTTTTT
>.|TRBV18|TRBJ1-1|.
CASSPSSVIYTEAFF
TGTGCCAGCTCACCTTCAAGCGTTATTTACACTGAAGCTTTCTTT
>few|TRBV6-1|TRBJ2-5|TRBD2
CASSRLSSGRETQYF
TGTGCCAGCAGCCGCCTTTCTAGCGGACGGGAGACCCAGTACTTC
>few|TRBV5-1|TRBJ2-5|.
CASSLGGNTQETQYF
TGCGCCAGCAGCTTGGGTGGGAATACGCAAGAGACCCAGTACTTC
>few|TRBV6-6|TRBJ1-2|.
CASSYLSGGAYGYTF
TGTGCCAGCAGTTACCTCTCCGGGGGGGCCTATGGCTACACCTTC
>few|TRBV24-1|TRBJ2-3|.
CATSTGGTTDTQYF
TGTGCCACCTCCACTGGGGGTACCACAGATACGCAGTATTTT
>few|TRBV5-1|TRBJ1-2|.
CASSLDGRANYGYTF
TGCGCCAGCAGCTTGGATGGTCGGGCTAACTATGGCTACACCTTC
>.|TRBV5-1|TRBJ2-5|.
CASSLAVQPTTPQYF
TGCGCCAGCAGCTTGGCCGTACAGCCGACCACTCCCCAGTACTTC
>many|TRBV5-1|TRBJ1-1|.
CASSYGGLGTEAFF
TGCGCCAGCAGCTACGGGGGGCTAGGCACTGAAGCTTTCTTT
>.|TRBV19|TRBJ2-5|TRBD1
CATSTGGETQYF
TGTGCCACTAGTACAGGGGGAGAGACCCAGTACTTC
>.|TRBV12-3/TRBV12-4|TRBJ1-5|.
CASSFDPGASNQPQHF
TGTGCCAGCAGTTTCGATCCGGGGGCAAGCAATCAGCCCCAGCATTTT
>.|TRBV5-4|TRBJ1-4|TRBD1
CASSSDGTGGSEKLFF
TGTGCCAGCAGCTCTGACGGGACAGGGGGAAGTGAAAAACTGTTTTTT
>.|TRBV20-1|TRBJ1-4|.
CSADSVEDEKLFF
TGCAGTGCGGACAGTGTGGAGGATGAAAAACTGTTTTTT